These 2 T cell receptor beta chains share one sample of origin, sequenced in a study of T-cell reconstitution after alpha-beta-depleted transplantation in children. A TCRbeta library incorporating unique molecular identifiers was prepared. One entry per CDR3 protein results from TCRdb running MiXCR on the PCR reads. This sample yields about 200,000 distinct CDR3 sequences, of which approximately 7% are seen a single time; 4.5% to 6.5% belongs to the top ten. This sample comprised PBMCs, obtained before TCRalphabeta/CD19-depleted stem cell transplant. These receptors all stem from a boy aged 2 to 9 with acute lymphoblastic leukemia, due to receive a stem cell transplant.

This clonotype has at least ten counts. The chain uses TRBV6-5 and TRBJ2-2, with D possibly TRBD2 on 6 matching bases. In germline, CDR1 is MNHEY, CDR2 SVGAGI. V shed 2 bases and J shed 4 bases, with 8 bases lying between them. The CDR3 spans 14 residues. The CDR3 coding sequence is TGTGCCAGCAGTTACGGGGGGACCACCGGGGAGCTGTTTTTT. This gives the protein CASSYGGTTGELFF.

This sequence joins TRBV5-1 and TRBJ1-1, with no clear D. This CDR3 spans 13 amino acids. V lost 4 bases, J lost 1 base, and 8 bases lay in between. Germline CDR1 SGHRS, CDR2 YFSETQ. The CDR3 here is CASSTTQNTEAFF. The CDR3 DNA follows: TGCGCCAGCAGCACGACACAGAACACTGAAGCTTTCTTT.